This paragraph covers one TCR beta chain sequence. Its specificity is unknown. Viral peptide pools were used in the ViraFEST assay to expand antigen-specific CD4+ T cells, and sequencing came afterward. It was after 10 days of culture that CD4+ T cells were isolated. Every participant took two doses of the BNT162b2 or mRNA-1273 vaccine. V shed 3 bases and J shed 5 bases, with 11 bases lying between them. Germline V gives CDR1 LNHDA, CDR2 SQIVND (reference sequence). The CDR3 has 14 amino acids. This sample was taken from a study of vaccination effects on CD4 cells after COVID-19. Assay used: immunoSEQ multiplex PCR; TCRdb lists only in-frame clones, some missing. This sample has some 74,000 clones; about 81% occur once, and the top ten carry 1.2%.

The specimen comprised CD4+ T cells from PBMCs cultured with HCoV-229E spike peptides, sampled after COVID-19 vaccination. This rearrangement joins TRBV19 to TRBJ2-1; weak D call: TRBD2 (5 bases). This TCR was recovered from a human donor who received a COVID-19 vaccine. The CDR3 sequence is CASSIRARDNEQFF. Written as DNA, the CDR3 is TGTGCCAGTAGTATCCGGGCGCGGGACAATGAGCAGTTCTTC.